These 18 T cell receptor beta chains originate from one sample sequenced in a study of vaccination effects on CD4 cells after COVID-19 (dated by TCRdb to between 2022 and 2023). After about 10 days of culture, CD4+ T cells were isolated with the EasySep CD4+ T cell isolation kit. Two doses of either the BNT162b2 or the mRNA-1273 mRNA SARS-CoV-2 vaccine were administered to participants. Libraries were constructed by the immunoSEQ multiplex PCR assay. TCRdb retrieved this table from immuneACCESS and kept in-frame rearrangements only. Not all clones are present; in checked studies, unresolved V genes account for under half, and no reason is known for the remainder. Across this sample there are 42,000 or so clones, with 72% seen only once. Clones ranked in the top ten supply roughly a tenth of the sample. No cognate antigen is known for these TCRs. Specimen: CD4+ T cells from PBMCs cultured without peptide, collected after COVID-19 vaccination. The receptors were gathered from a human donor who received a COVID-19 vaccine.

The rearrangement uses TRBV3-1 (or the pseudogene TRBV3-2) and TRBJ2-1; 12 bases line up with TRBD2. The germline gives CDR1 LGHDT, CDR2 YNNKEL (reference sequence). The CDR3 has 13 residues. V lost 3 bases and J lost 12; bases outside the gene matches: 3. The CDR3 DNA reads TGTGCCAGCAGCCAGCGACTAGCGGGGGCGCAGTTCTTC. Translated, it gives CASSQRLAGAQFF.

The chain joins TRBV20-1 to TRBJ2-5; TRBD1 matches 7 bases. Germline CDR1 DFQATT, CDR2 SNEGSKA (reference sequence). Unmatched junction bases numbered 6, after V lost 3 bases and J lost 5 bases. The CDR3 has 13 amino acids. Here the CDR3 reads CSASRTGVETQYF. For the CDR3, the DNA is TGCAGTGCTAGTAGGACAGGCGTTGAGACCCAGTACTTC.

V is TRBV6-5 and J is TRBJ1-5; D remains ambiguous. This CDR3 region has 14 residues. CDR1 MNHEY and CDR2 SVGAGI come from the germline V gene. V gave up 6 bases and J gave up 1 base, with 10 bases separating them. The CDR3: CASSADGSNQPQHF. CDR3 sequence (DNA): TGTGCCAGCAGCGCGGACGGAAGCAATCAGCCCCAGCATTTT.

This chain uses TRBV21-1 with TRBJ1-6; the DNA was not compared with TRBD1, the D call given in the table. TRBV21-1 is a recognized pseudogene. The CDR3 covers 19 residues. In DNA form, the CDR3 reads TGTGCCAGCAGCAAAGGGGGCAGCGCGAGGAGCTCCTATAATTCACCCCTCCACTTT. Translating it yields CASSKGGSARSSYNSPLHF.

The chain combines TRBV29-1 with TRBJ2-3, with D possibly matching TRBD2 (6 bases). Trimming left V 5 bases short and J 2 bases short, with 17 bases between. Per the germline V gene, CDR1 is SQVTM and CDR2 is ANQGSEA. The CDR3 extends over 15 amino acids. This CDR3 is CSVLRASGLTDTQYF. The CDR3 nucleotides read TGCAGCGTTTTGAGGGCAAGCGGGCTCACAGATACGCAGTATTTT.

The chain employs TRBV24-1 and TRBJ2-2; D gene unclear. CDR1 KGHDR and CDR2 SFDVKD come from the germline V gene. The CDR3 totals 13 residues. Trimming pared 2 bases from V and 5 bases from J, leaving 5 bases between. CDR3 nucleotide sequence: TGTGCCACCAGTGATTACGAGACCGGGGAGCTGTTTTTT. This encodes CATSDYETGELFF.

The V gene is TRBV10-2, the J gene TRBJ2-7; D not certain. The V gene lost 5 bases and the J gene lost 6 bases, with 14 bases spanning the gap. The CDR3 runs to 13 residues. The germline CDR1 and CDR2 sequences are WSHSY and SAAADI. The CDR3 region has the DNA TGCGCCAGCAGTAAGGGTGTAGCATCCGAGCAGTACTTC. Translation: CASSKGVASEQYF.

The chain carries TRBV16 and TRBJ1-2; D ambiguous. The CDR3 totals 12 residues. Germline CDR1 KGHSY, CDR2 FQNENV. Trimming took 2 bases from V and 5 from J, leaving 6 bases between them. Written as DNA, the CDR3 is TGTGCCAGCAGCCAAACTGGATATGGCTACACCTTC. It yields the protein CASSQTGYGYTF.

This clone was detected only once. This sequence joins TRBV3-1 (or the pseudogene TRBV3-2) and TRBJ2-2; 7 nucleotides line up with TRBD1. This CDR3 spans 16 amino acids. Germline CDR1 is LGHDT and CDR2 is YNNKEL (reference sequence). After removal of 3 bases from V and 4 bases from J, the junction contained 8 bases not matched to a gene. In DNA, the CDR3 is TGTGCCAGCAGCCACCATTCAGGGGGAAGCACCGGGGAGCTGTTTTTT. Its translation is CASSHHSGGSTGELFF.

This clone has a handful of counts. The CDR3: CASSTGTGVEAFF. The CDR3 coding sequence is TGTGCCAGCAGCACCGGGACAGGGGTTGAAGCTTTCTTT. The chain links TRBV12-3 or TRBV12-4 to TRBJ1-1, with TRBD1 matching over 10 bases. The CDR3 is 13 residues long. Losses at the gene ends were 6 bases for V and 7 bases for J; bases not matched to a gene: 5.

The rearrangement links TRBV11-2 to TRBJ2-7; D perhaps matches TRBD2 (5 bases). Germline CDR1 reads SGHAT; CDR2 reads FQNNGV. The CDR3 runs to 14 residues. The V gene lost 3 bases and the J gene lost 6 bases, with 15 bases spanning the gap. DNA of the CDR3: TGTGCCAGCAGCTTCGGGGATTCTGGTGGCGAGCAGTACTTC. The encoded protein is CASSFGDSGGEQYF.

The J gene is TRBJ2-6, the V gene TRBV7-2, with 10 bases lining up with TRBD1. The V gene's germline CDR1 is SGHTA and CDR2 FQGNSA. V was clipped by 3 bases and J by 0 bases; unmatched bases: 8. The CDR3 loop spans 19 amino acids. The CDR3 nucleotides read TGTGCCAGCAGCTTTAGTCGGGACAGGGGTACCTCTGGGGCCAACGTCCTGACTTTC. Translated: CASSFSRDRGTSGANVLTF.

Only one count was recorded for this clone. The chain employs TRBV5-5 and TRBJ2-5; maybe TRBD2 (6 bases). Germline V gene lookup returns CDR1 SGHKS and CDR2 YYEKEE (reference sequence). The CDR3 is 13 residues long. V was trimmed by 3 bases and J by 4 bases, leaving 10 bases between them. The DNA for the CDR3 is TGTGCCAGCAGCTCGCGGCGGGGAGAGACCCAGTACTTC. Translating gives CASSSRRGETQYF. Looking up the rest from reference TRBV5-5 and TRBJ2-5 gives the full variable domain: DAGVTQSPTHLIKTRGQQVTLRCSPISGHKSVSWYQQVLGQGPQFIFQYYEKEERGRGNFPDRFSARQFPNYSSELNVNALLLGDSALYLCASSSRRGETQYFGPGTRLLVL.

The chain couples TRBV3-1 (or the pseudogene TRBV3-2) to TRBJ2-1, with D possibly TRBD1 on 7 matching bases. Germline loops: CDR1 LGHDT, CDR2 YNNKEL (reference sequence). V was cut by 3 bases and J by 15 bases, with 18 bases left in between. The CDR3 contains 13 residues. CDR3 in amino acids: CASSHIDREVMFF. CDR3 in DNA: TGTGCCAGCAGCCATATCGACAGGGAGGTCATGTTCTTC.

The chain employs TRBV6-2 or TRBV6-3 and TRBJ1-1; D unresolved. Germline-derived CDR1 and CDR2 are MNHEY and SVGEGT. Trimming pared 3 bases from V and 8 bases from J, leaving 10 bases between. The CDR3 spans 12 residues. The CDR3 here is CASSYDRTEAFF. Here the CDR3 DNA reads TGTGCCAGCAGTTATGACCGGACCGAAGCTTTCTTT.

CDR3 loop: CASAGDTGELFF. The CDR3 DNA is TGTGCCAGCGCAGGGGACACCGGGGAGCTGTTTTTT. The chain couples TRBV6-5 to TRBJ2-2; D is possibly TRBD1 (6 bases). The CDR3 is made up of 12 amino acids. Germline lookup yields CDR1 MNHEY and CDR2 SVGAGI. V was pared by 8 bases and J by 3 bases, with 7 bases between.

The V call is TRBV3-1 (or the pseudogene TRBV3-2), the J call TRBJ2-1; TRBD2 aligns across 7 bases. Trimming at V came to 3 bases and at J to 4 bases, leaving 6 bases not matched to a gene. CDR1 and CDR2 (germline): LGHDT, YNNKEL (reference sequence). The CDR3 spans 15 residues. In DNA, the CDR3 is TGTGCCAGCAGCCAGGGCGGGAGAGGGTACAATGAGCAGTTCTTC. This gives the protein CASSQGGRGYNEQFF.

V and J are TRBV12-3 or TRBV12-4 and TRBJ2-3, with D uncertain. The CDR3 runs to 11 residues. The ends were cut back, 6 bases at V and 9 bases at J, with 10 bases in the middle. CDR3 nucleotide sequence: TGTGCCAGCAGGGGTGGTAGGACGCAGTATTTT. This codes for CASRGGRTQYF.